A single sample gave rise to the 3 T cell receptor beta chains below, sequenced in a study of CD8+CD57+ T cells in acquired aplastic anemia. Genomic DNA constituted the template upon which TCR beta VDJ and CDR3 profiling was performed. TCRdb processed the reads anew with MiXCR; each CDR3 protein has one entry. The sample yields 150,000 to 200,000 distinct CDR3 sequences, 48% seen once. An expansion of CD8+CD57+ cells by flow cytometry had been shown in patients chosen for sequencing. The source material was sorted CD4+, CD8+, or CD8+CD57+ T cells (not recorded which) from PBMCs. These receptors were obtained from a human donor with aplastic anemia.

This sequence joins TRBV2 and TRBJ2-5; unclear D gene. The CDR3 is 11 amino acids. In germline, CDR1 is SNHLY, CDR2 FYNNEI. The V end was cut by 6 bases, the J end by 2 bases, with 4 bases between. CDR3 in amino acids: CASRYQETQYF. The CDR3 region has the DNA TGTGCCAGCAGGTATCAAGAGACCCAGTACTTC.

V usage is TRBV7-9 and J usage is TRBJ2-5; D is uncertain. V lost 3 bases and J lost 3, with 8 bases in between. The CDR3 covers 13 residues. Germline V gives CDR1 SEHNR, CDR2 FQNEAQ (reference sequence). The CDR3 coding sequence is TGTGCCAGCAGCTTTGTTGGAGAAGAGACCCAGTACTTC. Protein sequence: CASSFVGEETQYF.

This clonotype was found a few times. One end of the junction does not line up with germline, which may come from a read error. V gene TRBV12-3 or TRBV12-4 combines with J gene TRBJ2-5, with D perhaps being TRBD1 or TRBD2 (5 bases each). The CDR3 is 13 residues long. The CDR3 sequence is CASSVAVGVRGDF. CDR3 in DNA: TGTGCCAGCAGTGTGGCGGTAGGGGTACGAGGGGACTTC.